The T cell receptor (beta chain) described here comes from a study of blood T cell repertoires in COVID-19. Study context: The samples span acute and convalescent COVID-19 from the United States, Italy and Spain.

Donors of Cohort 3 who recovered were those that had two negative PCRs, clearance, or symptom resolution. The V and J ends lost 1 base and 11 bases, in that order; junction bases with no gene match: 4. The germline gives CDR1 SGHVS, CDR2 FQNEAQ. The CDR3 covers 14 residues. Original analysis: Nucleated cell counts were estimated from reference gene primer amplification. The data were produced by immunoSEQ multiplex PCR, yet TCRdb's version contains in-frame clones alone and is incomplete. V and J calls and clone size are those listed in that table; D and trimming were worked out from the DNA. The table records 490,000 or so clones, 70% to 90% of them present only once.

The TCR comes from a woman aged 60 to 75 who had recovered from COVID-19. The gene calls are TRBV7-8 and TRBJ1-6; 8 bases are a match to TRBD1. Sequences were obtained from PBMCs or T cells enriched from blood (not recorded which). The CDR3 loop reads CASSLGQGQAPLHF. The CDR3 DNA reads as TGTGCCAGCAGCTTAGGGCAGGGACAGGCACCCCTCCACTTT.